Below, 20 T cell receptor beta chains from the same sample are listed, as sequenced in a study of glioma-infiltrating T cells. Using RNA template, CDR3s of TCR alpha and beta were amplified with iRepertoire arm-PCR. Each CDR3 protein is one row after TCRdb ran MiXCR on the multiplex PCR reads. The sample lists approximately 190,000 distinct CDR3 sequences, approximately 30% occurring once. Sequenced input: glioma tissue, nonneoplastic brain tissue, or PBMCs (not recorded which). Source of these receptors: a human donor with low-grade glioma or glioblastoma, undergoing nonglioma brain surgery, or in good health (not recorded which).

Regarding this clonotype: One end of the junction fails to match germline, which may point to a read error. The genes are TRBV5-4 and TRBJ2-7; possibly TRBD1 for D (5 bases). The germline V gene encodes CDR1 SGHNT and CDR2 YYREEE (reference sequence). The CDR3 totals 13 residues. In DNA form, the CDR3 reads TGTGCCGGCAGCCCTGGACACACCTACGAGCAGTACTTC. Amino acid sequence: CAGSPGHTYEQYF.

This clonotype was counted only a few times. The rearrangement uses TRBV5-1 and TRBJ2-7; 8 nucleotides agree with TRBD2. The CDR3 length is 17 residues. V was pared by 4 bases and J by 5 bases, with 17 bases of the junction left unmatched. Germline V gene data show CDR1 as SGHRS and CDR2 as YFSETQ. The CDR3 DNA reads TGCGCCAGCAGCGTATCCGGTGCGTCGGGACTAGTCCACGAGCAGTACTTC. It encodes CASSVSGASGLVHEQYF.

This clonotype was detected ten times or more. In DNA form, the CDR3 reads TGTGCCAGCAGTCCTGGACGGAATAACTATGGCTACACCTTC. It specifies CASSPGRNNYGYTF. J is TRBJ1-2 and V is TRBV6-1, with D unresolved. This CDR3 contains 14 residues. CDR1 and CDR2 from the germline V gene are MNHNS and SASEGT. Trimming pared 5 bases from V and 1 base from J, leaving 11 bases between.

The V and J genes are TRBV27 and TRBJ1-1, with D perhaps TRBD1 (5 bases). Germline V gene lookup returns CDR1 MNHEY and CDR2 SMNVEV (reference sequence). V lost 1 base and J 0 bases, leaving 30 bases between the germline ends. CDR3 length: 22 amino acids. The CDR3 DNA is TGTGCCAGCAGTTTATTAAACATAACGGGACCAGGCCGCCCTCTAATGAACACTGAAGCTTTCTTT. Translation gives CASSLLNITGPGRPLMNTEAFF.

This clonotype was detected many times. CDR3 residues: CATSALYGYTF. In DNA form, the CDR3 reads TGTGCCACCAGTGCCTTATATGGCTACACCTTC. V and J are TRBV24-1 and TRBJ1-2; no firm D call. There are 11 residues in the CDR3. Germline V CDR1 and CDR2: KGHDR, SFDVKD. With 5 bases removed from V and 5 bases from J, the gap between germline ends came to 5 bases.

This clonotype came up many times. The rearrangement links TRBV7-9 to TRBJ2-1; the D is unclear. Germline V CDR1 and CDR2: SEHNR, FQNEAQ (reference sequence). Trimming pared 5 bases from V and 8 bases from J, leaving 13 bases between. CDR3 length: 13 residues. The CDR3 is CASSPPTWHEQFF. As DNA, the CDR3 is TGTGCCAGCAGCCCACCTACTTGGCATGAGCAGTTCTTC. The entire variable domain, with the rest obtained from reference TRBV7-9 and TRBJ2-1, is as follows: DTGVSQNPRHKITKRGQNVTFRCDPISEHNRLYWYRQTLGQGPEFLTYFQNEAQLEKSRLLSDRFSAERPKGSFSTLEIQRTEQGDSAMYLCASSPPTWHEQFFGPGTRLTVL.

Only a few counts were recorded for this clonotype. CDR3 DNA sequence: TGTGCCAGCAGTTACTCGGGGCGGACCTACGAGCAGTACTTC. Encoded protein: CASSYSGRTYEQYF. The chain combines TRBV6-5 with TRBJ2-7; TRBD1 is a possible D gene (5 bases). Trimming took off 0 bases at V and 2 bases at J, with 8 bases between the two ends. The CDR3 loop spans 14 amino acids. CDR1 and CDR2 from the germline V gene are MNHEY and SVGAGI.

As to this clonotype: This may come from a read error, since a much larger clone is one base off. The chain employs TRBV18 and TRBJ2-1; 9 bases are a match to TRBD2. Germline V gives CDR1 KGHSH, CDR2 LQKENI. The CDR3 extends over 14 amino acids. The chain's CDR3 is CAGSPLAGGNEQFF. As DNA, the CDR3 is TGTGCCGGCTCGCCTTTGGCGGGAGGGAATGAGCAGTTCTTC. The full variable domain, with the rest looked up from reference TRBV18 and TRBJ2-1, is NAGVMQNPRHLVRRRGQEARLRCSPMKGHSHVYWYRQLPEEGLKFMVYLQKENIIDESGMPKERFSAEFPKEGPSILRIQQVVRGDSAAYFCAGSPLAGGNEQFFGPGTRLTVL.

On this clonotype: A much larger clone lies a single base off, so this may be a read error. This chain connects TRBV7-2 to TRBJ2-5; TRBD1 matches at 8 bases. From germline, CDR1 is SGHTA and CDR2 FQGNSA. Trimming took 7 bases from V and 5 from J; bases not matched to a gene: 6. The CDR3 loop spans 13 amino acids. CDR3 DNA sequence: TGTGCCAGCATTGGACAGGGAATGGAGACCCAGTACTTC. It encodes CASIGQGMETQYF.

This clonotype was detected ten times or more. The J gene is TRBJ1-3, the V gene TRBV18; D not resolved. This CDR3 contains 15 residues. Trimming cost V 4 bases and J 2 bases, with 12 bases left between them. The germline V gene has CDR1 KGHSH and CDR2 LQKENI. The CDR3 protein is CASSRPGSTGNTIYF. The CDR3 DNA sequence: TGTGCCAGCTCACGTCCGGGGAGCACTGGAAACACCATATATTTT.

Notes on this clonotype: A junction end diverges from the germline sequence, so it may reflect a read error. The chain combines TRBV28 with TRBJ1-1, with D unresolved. Germline CDR1 is MDHEN and CDR2 is SYDVKM. This CDR3 has 11 amino acids. The CDR3 protein is CASGFGRQASF. In nucleotides, the CDR3 is TGTGCCAGCGGGTTCGGGCGGCAAGCTTCCTTT.

The chain recombines TRBV2 with TRBJ1-5; D possibly corresponds to TRBD1 (5 bases). Trimming left V 7 bases short and J 9 bases short, with 22 bases between. Germline CDR1 is SNHLY and CDR2 is FYNNEI. CDR3 length: 15 residues. CDR3 amino acids: CASTLGTVGYRPQHF. In DNA, the CDR3 is TGTGCCAGCACCCTGGGGACGGTGGGTTATCGGCCCCAGCATTTT.

The chain has TRBV29-1 and TRBJ2-5; 7 nucleotides match TRBD1. The V segment lost 7 bases and the J segment 1 base; nucleotides outside the gene matches: 3. Germline V lookup: CDR1 SQVTM, CDR2 ANQGSEA. The CDR3 contains 12 residues. CDR3 coding DNA: TGCAGCGGATACAGGGGCCAAGAGACCCAGTACTTC. Protein product: CSGYRGQETQYF.

This clonotype was seen repeatedly, ten times or more. The rearrangement uses TRBV19 and TRBJ2-1, with D perhaps TRBD2 (5 bases). Per germline, CDR1 LNHDA and CDR2 SQIVND (reference sequence). The CDR3 has 15 residues. The ends were cut back, 5 bases at V and 7 bases at J, with 18 bases in the middle. CDR3: CASSDISGRGNEQFF. In nucleotides, the CDR3 is TGTGCCAGTAGTGATATATCGGGTCGGGGAAATGAGCAGTTCTTC.

The chain combines TRBV4-2 with TRBJ2-4, with 7 nucleotides matching TRBD1. The J segment lost 5 bases and the V segment lost 3 bases, leaving 4 bases of the junction unmatched. CDR3 length: 14 amino acids. Germline V lookup: CDR1 LGHNA, CDR2 YNFKEQ. CDR3 loop: CASSHADRENIQYF. For the CDR3, the DNA is TGTGCCAGCAGCCATGCAGACAGGGAAAACATTCAGTACTTC.

This clonotype has at least ten counts. V gene TRBV19 combines with J gene TRBJ2-3, with 10 bases lining up with TRBD2. V dropped 1 base and J dropped 2; count of bases not matched to a gene: 6. Germline V gene data show CDR1 as LNHDA and CDR2 as SQIVND (reference sequence). This CDR3 is built from 17 residues. CDR3 in DNA: TGTGCCAGTAGTATAGGACCAGGGACTAGCGTCACAGATACGCAGTATTTT. Its translation is CASSIGPGTSVTDTQYF.

This clonotype has more than one count but fewer than ten. The rearrangement joins TRBV19 to TRBJ2-7; either TRBD1 or TRBD2 may supply D (5 bases each). The germline V gene has CDR1 LNHDA and CDR2 SQIVND (reference sequence). This CDR3 is 14 amino acids long. V was shortened by 4 bases and J by 3 bases, with 13 bases between the two germline ends. The CDR3 region is CASSTGTPIYEQYF. CDR3 sequence (DNA): TGTGCCAGTAGTACCGGGACCCCCATCTACGAGCAGTACTTC.

On this clonotype: At one boundary the junction diverges from the germline segment, which might be a read error. V usage is TRBV7-2 and J usage is TRBJ1-1; no reliable D call. The length of the CDR3 is 14 residues. Germline lookup yields CDR1 SGHTA and CDR2 FQGNSA. This CDR3 reads CASSSQLGMTEALF. The CDR3 DNA is TGTGCCAGCAGCTCACAGTTGGGAATGACTGAAGCTTTATTT. The full variable domain, its missing parts supplied by reference TRBV7-2 and TRBJ1-1, is GAGVSQSPSNKVTEKGKDVELRCDPISGHTALYWYRQSLGQGLEFLIYFQGNSAPDKSGLPSDRFSAERTGGSVSTLTIQRTQQEDSAVYLCASSSQLGMTEALFGQGTRLTVV.

With respect to this clonotype: The final CDR3 position lacks the conserved phenylalanine or tryptophan, pointing to a likely read error. V usage is TRBV20-1 and J usage is TRBJ2-3, with 7 bases aligning to TRBD1. The CDR3 runs 13 residues. CDR1 and CDR2 from the germline V gene are DFQATT and SNEGSKA (reference sequence). The CDR3 DNA follows: TGCATTGCTAATGACAGGGCCACAGATACGCAGTATTCT. Protein: CIANDRATDTQYS.

The chain couples TRBV29-1 to TRBJ2-7; the match to TRBD1 covers 11 bases. The V gene end was trimmed by 7 bases and the J gene end by 0 bases; junction bases not matched to a gene: 5. The CDR3 sequence is 14 residues long. Germline loops: CDR1 SQVTM, CDR2 ANQGSEA. The CDR3 sequence: CSAGGTGGSYEQYF. In DNA form, the CDR3 reads TGCAGCGCCGGGGGGACAGGGGGCTCCTACGAGCAGTACTTC.